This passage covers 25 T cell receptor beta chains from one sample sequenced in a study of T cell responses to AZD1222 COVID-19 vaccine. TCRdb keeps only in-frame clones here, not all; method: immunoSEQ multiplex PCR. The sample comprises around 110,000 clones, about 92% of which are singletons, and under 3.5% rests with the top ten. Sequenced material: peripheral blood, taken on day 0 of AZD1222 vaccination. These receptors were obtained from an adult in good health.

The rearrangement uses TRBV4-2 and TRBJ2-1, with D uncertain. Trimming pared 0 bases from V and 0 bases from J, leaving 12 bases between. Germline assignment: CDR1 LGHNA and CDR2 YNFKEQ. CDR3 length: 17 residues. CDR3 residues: CASSQDISTASYNEQFF. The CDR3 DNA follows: TGTGCCAGCAGCCAAGACATTAGCACAGCCTCCTACAATGAGCAGTTCTTC.

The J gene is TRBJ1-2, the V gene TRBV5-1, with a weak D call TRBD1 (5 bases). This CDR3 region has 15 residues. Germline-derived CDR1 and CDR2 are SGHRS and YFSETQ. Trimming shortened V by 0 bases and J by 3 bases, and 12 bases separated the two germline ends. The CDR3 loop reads CASSLGEGIYYGYTF. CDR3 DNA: TGCGCCAGCAGCTTGGGGGAGGGGATATACTATGGCTACACCTTC.

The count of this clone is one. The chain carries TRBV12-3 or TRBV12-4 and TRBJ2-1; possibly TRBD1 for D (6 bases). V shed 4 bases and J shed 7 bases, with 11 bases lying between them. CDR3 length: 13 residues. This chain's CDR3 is CASSWTEANEQFF. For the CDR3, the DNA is TGTGCCAGCAGTTGGACAGAAGCTAATGAGCAGTTCTTC.

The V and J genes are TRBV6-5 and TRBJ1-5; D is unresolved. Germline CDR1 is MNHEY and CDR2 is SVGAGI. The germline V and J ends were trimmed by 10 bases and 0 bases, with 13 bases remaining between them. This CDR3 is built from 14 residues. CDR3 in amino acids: CATLGFNSNQPQHF. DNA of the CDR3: TGTGCCACCTTGGGTTTTAATAGCAATCAGCCCCAGCATTTT.

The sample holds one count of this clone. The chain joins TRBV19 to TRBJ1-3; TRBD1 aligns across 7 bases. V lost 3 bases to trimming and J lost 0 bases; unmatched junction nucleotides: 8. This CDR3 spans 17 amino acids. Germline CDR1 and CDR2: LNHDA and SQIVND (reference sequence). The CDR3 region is CASSMERGPISGNTIYF. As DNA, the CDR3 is TGTGCCAGTAGTATGGAGAGGGGGCCAATCTCTGGAAACACCATATATTTT.

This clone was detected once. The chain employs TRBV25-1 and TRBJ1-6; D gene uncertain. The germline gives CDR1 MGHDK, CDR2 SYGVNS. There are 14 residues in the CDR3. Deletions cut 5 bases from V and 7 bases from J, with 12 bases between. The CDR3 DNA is TGTGCCAGCAGTAAACTTCCGGGGAATTCACCCCTCCACTTT. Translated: CASSKLPGNSPLHF.

CDR3 residues: CASSKAEYF. The CDR3 DNA follows: TGTGCCAGCAGCAAAGCGGAATACTTC. The chain recombines TRBV21-1 with TRBJ2-4. TRBV21-1 is a listed pseudogene. The CDR3 is 9 residues long.

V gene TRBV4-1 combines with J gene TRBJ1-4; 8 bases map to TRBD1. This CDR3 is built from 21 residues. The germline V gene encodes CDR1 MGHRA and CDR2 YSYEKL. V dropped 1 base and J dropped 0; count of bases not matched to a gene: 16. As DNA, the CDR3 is TGCGCCAGCAGCCAAGCGCCACACCTCAGGGGGCTAAAGGCAACTAATGAAAAACTGTTTTTT. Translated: CASSQAPHLRGLKATNEKLFF.

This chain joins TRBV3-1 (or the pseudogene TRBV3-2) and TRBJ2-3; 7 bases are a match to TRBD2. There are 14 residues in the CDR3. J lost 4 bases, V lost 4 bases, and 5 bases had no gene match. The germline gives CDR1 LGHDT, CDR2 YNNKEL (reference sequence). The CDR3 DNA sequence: TGTGCCAGCAGCCCGACTAGCCAGGCAGATACGCAGTATTTT. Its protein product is CASSPTSQADTQYF.

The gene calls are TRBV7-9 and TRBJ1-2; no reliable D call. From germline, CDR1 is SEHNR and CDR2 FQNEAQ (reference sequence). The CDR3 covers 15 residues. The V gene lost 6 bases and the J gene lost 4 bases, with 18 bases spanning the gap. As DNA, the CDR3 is TGTGCCAGCAGTCCCAGCCGGACGGATTTCTATGGCTACACCTTC. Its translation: CASSPSRTDFYGYTF.

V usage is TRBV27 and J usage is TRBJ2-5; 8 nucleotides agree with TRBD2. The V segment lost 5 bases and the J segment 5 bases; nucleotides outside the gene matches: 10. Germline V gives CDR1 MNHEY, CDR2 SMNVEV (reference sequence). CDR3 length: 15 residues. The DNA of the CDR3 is TGTGCCAGCAGTGCCGGACTAGCCCCAATGGAGACCCAGTACTTC. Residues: CASSAGLAPMETQYF.

The CDR3 bases are TGTGCCAGTAGGAGATCCTCAATATGGGCTGAAGCTTTCTTT. Its protein is CASRRSSIWAEAFF. This chain joins TRBV19 and TRBJ1-1; D remains ambiguous. Germline CDR1 is LNHDA and CDR2 is SQIVND (reference sequence). Trimming took 6 bases from V and 6 from J, leaving 17 bases between them. The CDR3 has 14 residues.

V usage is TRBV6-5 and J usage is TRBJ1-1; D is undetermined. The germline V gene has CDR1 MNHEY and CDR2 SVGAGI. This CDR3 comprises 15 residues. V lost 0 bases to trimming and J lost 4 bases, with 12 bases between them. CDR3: CASSYSPWRITEAFF. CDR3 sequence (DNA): TGTGCCAGCAGTTACTCTCCCTGGAGAATCACTGAAGCTTTCTTT.

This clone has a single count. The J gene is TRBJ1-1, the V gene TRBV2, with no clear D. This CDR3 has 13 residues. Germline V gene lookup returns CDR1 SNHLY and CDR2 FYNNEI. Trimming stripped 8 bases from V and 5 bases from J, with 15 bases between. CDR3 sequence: CASRPQDRTEAFF. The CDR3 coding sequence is TGTGCCAGCCGACCGCAGGATCGGACTGAAGCTTTCTTT.

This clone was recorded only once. The CDR3 bases are TGTGCCAGCAGCCTTGGTCCACCCTATGGCTACACCTTC. Amino acids: CASSLGPPYGYTF. The chain joins TRBV3-1 (or the pseudogene TRBV3-2) to TRBJ1-2; the D is unclear. In germline, CDR1 is LGHDT, CDR2 YNNKEL (reference sequence). Trimming removed 4 bases at V and 4 bases at J, with 10 bases between. CDR3 length: 13 amino acids.

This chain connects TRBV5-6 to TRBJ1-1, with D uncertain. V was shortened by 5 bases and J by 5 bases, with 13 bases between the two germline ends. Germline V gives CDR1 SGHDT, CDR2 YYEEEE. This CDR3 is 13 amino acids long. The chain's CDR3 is CASSSVGLTEAFF. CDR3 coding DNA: TGTGCCAGCAGTTCGGTAGGGTTGACTGAAGCTTTCTTT.

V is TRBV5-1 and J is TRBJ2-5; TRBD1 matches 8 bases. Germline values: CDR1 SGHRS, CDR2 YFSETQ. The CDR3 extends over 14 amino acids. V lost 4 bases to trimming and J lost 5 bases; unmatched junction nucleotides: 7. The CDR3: CASSIGQGGETQYF. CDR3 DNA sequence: TGCGCCAGCAGCATAGGACAGGGCGGGGAGACCCAGTACTTC.

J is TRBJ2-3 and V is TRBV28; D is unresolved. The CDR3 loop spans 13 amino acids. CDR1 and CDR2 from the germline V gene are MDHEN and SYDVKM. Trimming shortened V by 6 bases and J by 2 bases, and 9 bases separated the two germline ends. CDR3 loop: CASRSTITDTQYF. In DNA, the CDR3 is TGTGCCAGCAGATCGACAATCACAGATACGCAGTATTTT. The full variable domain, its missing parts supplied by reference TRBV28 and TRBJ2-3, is DVKVTQSSRYLVKRTGEKVFLECVQDMDHENMFWYRQDPGLGLRLIYFSYDVKMKEKGDIPEGYSVSREKKERFSLILESASTNQTSMYLCASRSTITDTQYFGPGTRLTVL.

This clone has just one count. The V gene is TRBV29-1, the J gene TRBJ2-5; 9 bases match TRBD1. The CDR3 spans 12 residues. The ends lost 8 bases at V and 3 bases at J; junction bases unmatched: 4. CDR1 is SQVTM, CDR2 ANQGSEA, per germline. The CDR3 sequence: CSSRTGEETQYF. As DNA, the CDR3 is TGCAGCTCGAGGACAGGGGAAGAGACCCAGTACTTC.

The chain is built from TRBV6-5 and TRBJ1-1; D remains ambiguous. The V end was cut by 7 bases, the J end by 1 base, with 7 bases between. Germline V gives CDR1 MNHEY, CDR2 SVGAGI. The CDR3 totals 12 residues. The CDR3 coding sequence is TGTGCCAGCATCAACCCGAACACTGAAGCTTTCTTT. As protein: CASINPNTEAFF.

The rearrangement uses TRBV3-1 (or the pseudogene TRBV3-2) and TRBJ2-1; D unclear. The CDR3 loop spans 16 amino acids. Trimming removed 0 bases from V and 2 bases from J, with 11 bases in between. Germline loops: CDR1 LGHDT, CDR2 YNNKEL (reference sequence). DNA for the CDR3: TGTGCCAGCAGCCAAGATAGTTCCCCAGCCTACAATGAGCAGTTCTTC. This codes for CASSQDSSPAYNEQFF.

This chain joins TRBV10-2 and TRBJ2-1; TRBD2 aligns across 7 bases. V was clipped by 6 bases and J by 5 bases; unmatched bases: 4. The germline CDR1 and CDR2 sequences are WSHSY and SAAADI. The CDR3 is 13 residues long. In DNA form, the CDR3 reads TGCGCCAGCAGGGGACTACCTAACAATGAGCAGTTCTTC. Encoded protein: CASRGLPNNEQFF.

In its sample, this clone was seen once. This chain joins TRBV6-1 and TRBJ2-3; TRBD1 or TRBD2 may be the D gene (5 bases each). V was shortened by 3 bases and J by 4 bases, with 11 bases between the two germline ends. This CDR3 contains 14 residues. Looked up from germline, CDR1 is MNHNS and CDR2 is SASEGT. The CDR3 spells CASSDRVGADTQYF. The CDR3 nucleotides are TGTGCCAGCAGTGACAGAGTGGGGGCAGATACGCAGTATTTT.

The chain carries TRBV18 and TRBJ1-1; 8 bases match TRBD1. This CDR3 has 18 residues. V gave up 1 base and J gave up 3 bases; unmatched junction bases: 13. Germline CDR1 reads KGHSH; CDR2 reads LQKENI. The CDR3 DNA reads TGTGCCAGCTCACCACAAACCTTTCCAGGGGGCGGATACACTGAAGCTTTCTTT. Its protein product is CASSPQTFPGGGYTEAFF.

The CDR3: CASSRLAGVHEQYF. The CDR3 DNA follows: TGTGCCAGCAGTCGACTAGCGGGAGTCCACGAGCAGTACTTC. The V call is TRBV28, the J call TRBJ2-7, with TRBD2 matching 12 bases. The germline V gene encodes CDR1 MDHEN and CDR2 SYDVKM. The length of the CDR3 is 14 residues. With V trimmed by 5 bases and J by 5 bases, 4 bases remained unmatched.